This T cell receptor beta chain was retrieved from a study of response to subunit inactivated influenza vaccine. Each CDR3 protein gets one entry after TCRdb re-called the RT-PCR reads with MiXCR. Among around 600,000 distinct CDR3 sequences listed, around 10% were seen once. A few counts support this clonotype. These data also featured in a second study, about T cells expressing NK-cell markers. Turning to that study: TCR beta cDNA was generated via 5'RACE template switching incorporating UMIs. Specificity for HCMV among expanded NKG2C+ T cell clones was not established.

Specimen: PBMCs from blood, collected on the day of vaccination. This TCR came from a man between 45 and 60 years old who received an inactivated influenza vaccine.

DNA for the CDR3: TGTGCCAGCATTCACGGGACTAGCGGGAGGGCCCAAGCCTACAATGAGCAGTTCTTC. Translation gives CASIHGTSGRAQAYNEQFF. The genes are TRBV12-3 or TRBV12-4 and TRBJ2-1, with TRBD2 identical over 16 bases. The CDR3 contains 19 residues. V dropped 7 bases and J dropped 2; count of bases not matched to a gene: 11.